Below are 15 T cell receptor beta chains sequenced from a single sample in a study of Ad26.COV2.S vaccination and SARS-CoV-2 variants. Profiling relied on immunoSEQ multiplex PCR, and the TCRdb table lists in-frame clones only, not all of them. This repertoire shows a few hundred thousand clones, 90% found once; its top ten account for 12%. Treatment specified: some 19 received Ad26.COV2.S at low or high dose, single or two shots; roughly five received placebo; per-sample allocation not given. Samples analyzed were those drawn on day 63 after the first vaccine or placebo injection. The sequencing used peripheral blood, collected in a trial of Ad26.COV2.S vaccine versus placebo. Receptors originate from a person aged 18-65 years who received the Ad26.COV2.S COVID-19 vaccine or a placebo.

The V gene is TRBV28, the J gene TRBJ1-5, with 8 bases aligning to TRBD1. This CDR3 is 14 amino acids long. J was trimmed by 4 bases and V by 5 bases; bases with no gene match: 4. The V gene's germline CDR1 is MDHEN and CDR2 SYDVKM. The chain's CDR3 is CASSGWTGNQPQHF. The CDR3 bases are TGTGCCAGCAGTGGTTGGACAGGGAATCAGCCCCAGCATTTT.

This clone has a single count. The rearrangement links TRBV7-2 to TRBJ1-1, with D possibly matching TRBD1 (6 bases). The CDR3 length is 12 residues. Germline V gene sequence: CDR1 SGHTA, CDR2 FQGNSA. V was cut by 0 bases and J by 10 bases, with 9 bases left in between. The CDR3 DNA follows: TGTGCCAGCAGCTTAGCGAGCAGGGGAGCTTTCTTT. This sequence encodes CASSLASRGAFF.

The CDR3, as DNA: TGTGCCAGCTCACCAATGGTCTCTGGGGCCAACGTCCTGACTTTC. It translates to CASSPMVSGANVLTF. This chain uses TRBV18 with TRBJ2-6; D unclear. The V gene lost 2 bases and the J gene lost 0 bases, with 5 bases spanning the gap. CDR3 length equals 15 residues. Germline V lookup: CDR1 KGHSH, CDR2 LQKENI.

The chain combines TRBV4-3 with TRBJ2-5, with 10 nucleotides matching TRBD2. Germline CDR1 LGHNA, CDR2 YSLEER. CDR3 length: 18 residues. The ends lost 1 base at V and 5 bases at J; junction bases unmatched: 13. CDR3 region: CASSQGWSSGSSGETQYF. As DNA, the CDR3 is TGCGCCAGCAGCCAAGGTTGGTCTAGCGGGAGTTCCGGGGAGACCCAGTACTTC.

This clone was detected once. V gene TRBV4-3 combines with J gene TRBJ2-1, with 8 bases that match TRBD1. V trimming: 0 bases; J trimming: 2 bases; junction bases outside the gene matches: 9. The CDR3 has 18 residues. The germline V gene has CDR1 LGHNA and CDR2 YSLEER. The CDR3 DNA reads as TGCGCCAGCAGCCAAGATGATTACCGGACAGGGACCTACAATGAGCAGTTCTTC. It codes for CASSQDDYRTGTYNEQFF.

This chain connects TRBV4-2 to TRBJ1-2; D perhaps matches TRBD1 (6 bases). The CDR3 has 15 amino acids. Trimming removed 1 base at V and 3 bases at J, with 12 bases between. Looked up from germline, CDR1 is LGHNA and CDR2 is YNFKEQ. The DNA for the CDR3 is TGTGCCAGCAGCCAAGGGGGGGCAGGGGACTATGGCTACACCTTC. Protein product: CASSQGGAGDYGYTF.

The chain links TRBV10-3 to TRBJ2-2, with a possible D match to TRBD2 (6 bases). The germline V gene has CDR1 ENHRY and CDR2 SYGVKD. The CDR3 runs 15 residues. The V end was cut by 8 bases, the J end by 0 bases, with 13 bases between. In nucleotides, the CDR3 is TGTGCCATCTCGGGACTCCAAACGAACACCGGGGAGCTGTTTTTT. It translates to CAISGLQTNTGELFF.

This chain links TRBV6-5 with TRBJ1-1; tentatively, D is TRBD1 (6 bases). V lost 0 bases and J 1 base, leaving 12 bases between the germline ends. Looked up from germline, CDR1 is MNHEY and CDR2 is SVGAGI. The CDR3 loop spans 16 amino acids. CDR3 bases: TGTGCCAGCAGTTACTCTAAAGGGGGGGGGAACACTGAAGCTTTCTTT. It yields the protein CASSYSKGGGNTEAFF.

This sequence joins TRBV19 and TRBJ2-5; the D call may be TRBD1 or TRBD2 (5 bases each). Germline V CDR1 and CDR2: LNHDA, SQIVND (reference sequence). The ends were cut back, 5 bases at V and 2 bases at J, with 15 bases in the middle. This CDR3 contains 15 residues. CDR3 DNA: TGTGCCAGTAGTGGGACCCCGGGGCCGCAAGAGACCCAGTACTTC. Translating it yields CASSGTPGPQETQYF.

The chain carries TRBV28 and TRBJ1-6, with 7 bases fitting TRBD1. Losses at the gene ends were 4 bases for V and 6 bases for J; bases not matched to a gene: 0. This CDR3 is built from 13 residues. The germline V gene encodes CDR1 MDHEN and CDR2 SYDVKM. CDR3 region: CASSWDSNSPLHF. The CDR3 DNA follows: TGTGCCAGCAGTTGGGACAGTAATTCACCCCTCCACTTT.

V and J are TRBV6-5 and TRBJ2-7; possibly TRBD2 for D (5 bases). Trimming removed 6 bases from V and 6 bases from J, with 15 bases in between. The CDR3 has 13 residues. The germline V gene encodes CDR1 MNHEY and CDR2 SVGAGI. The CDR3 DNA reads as TGTGCCAGCAGCCAAGGCCTAGCTGGCGAGCAGTACTTC. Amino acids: CASSQGLAGEQYF.

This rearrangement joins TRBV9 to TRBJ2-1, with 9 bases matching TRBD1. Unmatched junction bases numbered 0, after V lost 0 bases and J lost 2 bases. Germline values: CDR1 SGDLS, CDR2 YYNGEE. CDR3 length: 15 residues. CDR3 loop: CASSVGTGAYNEQFF. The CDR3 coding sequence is TGTGCCAGCAGCGTAGGGACAGGGGCCTACAATGAGCAGTTCTTC.

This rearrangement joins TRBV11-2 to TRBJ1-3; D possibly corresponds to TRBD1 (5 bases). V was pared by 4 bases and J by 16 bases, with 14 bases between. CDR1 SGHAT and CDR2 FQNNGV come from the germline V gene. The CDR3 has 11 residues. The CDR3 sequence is CASSSQGRVYF. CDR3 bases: TGTGCCAGCAGCTCTCAGGGACGGGTGTATTTT.

As DNA, the CDR3 is TGTGCCAGCTCACCACTCCGTGTAGCGGGGGCTAAAACTAATGAAAAACTGTTTTTT. Translation: CASSPLRVAGAKTNEKLFF. This rearrangement joins TRBV18 to TRBJ1-4; a weak D match, TRBD1 (6 bases). Germline values: CDR1 KGHSH, CDR2 LQKENI. CDR3 size: 19 residues. Between the trimmed V and J ends, which lost 1 base and 1 base, there was a span of 19 bases.

The CDR3 spells CASRNSGANVLTF. Written as DNA, the CDR3 is TGTGCCAGTAGAAACTCTGGGGCCAACGTCCTGACTTTC. The V gene is TRBV27, the J gene TRBJ2-6; D is undetermined. Deletions cut 9 bases from V and 0 bases from J, with 6 bases between. CDR1 and CDR2 from the germline V gene are MNHEY and SMNVEV (reference sequence). The CDR3 is 13 residues long.